Below are 4 T cell receptor beta chains sequenced from a single sample in a study of identical twins. TCRdb redid the calling of the 5' RACE reads with MiXCR, one entry per CDR3 protein. In the table there are hundreds of thousands of distinct CDR3 sequences, around 6.1% of which are singletons. The sample was naive T cells sorted from blood. The source is a man in his late teens or twenties in good health.

This rearrangement joins TRBV14 to TRBJ2-3; the match to TRBD1 covers 7 bases. Germline assignment: CDR1 SGHDN and CDR2 FVKESK. With 4 bases clipped from V and 1 base from J, the junction kept 17 bases outside the gene matches. The length of the CDR3 is 19 residues. This chain's CDR3 is CASSRRTPGQAEGTDTQYF. The CDR3 DNA sequence: TGTGCCAGCAGCCGGCGAACCCCCGGACAGGCTGAAGGCACAGATACGCAGTATTTT.

The rearrangement joins TRBV7-6 to TRBJ2-7; 9 bases line up with TRBD1. CDR1 and CDR2 (germline): SGHVS, FNYEAQ. The CDR3 extends over 17 amino acids. V lost 5 bases, J lost 3 bases, and 14 bases stayed unmatched. This CDR3 reads CASSPLIGQGPLYEQYF. The CDR3, as DNA: TGTGCCAGCAGCCCCCTGATCGGACAGGGGCCCCTCTACGAGCAGTACTTC.

This clonotype was seen a handful of times. This rearrangement joins TRBV27 to TRBJ1-2; TRBD1 matches 9 bases. V lost 11 bases, J lost 2 bases, and 12 bases stayed unmatched. The CDR3 contains 15 residues. Germline CDR1 MNHEY, CDR2 SMNVEV (reference sequence). The chain's CDR3 is CACALSGTGNYGYTF. CDR3 coding DNA: TGTGCCTGTGCCTTATCGGGGACAGGGAACTATGGCTACACCTTC.

This clonotype was seen more than once but under ten times. The rearrangement uses TRBV12-3 or TRBV12-4 and TRBJ2-5, with 7 bases matching TRBD2. The CDR3 covers 18 residues. Unmatched junction bases numbered 21, after V lost 6 bases and J lost 5 bases. CDR3: CASSHREAGAIRWETQYF. Here the CDR3 DNA reads TGTGCCAGCAGCCACCGAGAGGCGGGAGCTATTCGGTGGGAGACCCAGTACTTC.